The 27 T cell receptor beta chains below come from one sample, sequenced in a study of T cell responses to AZD1222 COVID-19 vaccine. Generated by immunoSEQ multiplex PCR, the TCRdb table keeps only in-frame clones and is missing some. Of about 74,000 clones listed, less than 95% are singletons. The sequencing here drew on peripheral blood, taken 28 days after the second AZD1222 dose. The receptors shown here come from an adult who received the AZD1222 COVID-19 vaccine.

This chain connects TRBV12-3 or TRBV12-4 to TRBJ1-2, with D unclear. V was trimmed by 6 bases and J by 5 bases, leaving 7 bases between them. The CDR3 runs to 11 residues. The CDR3 bases are TGTGCCAGCAGCATTGGGTATGGCTACACCTTC. Translation: CASSIGYGYTF.

The genes are TRBV12-5 and TRBJ2-2; D may be TRBD1 or TRBD2 (6 bases each). This CDR3 is built from 16 residues. The V gene lost 1 base and the J gene lost 4 bases, with 13 bases spanning the gap. In germline, CDR1 is LGHNT, CDR2 FRNRAP. CDR3 protein: CASGLGLGGSTGELFF. DNA of the CDR3: TGTGCTAGTGGTTTGGGGTTAGGGGGGAGCACCGGGGAGCTGTTTTTT.

The gene calls are TRBV12-3 or TRBV12-4 and TRBJ1-2, with 7 bases matching TRBD1. The CDR3 consists of 13 residues. V was clipped by 8 bases and J by 4 bases; unmatched bases: 7. The CDR3 nucleotides read TGTGCCAGCCAAAACAGGGGAATCTATGGCTACACCTTC. Its translation is CASQNRGIYGYTF.

The V call is TRBV28, the J call TRBJ2-7; 13 bases map to TRBD2. CDR1 and CDR2 from the germline V gene are MDHEN and SYDVKM. This CDR3 is built from 16 residues. Germline trimming cut 5 bases from V and 3 bases from J; bases unmatched to any gene: 7. The CDR3 region has the DNA TGTGCCAGCAGTGCTATAACTAGCGGGAGGGACTACGAGCAGTACTTC. Residues: CASSAITSGRDYEQYF.

The V and J genes are TRBV7-3 and TRBJ2-5, with D perhaps being TRBD1 or TRBD2 (6 bases each). CDR1 is SGHTA, CDR2 FQGTGA, per germline. The CDR3 runs to 13 residues. Trimming stripped 4 bases from V and 4 bases from J, with 10 bases between. This chain's CDR3 is CASSSQGGETQYF. The CDR3, as DNA: TGTGCCAGCAGCTCACAGGGAGGAGAGACCCAGTACTTC.

This clone has a handful of counts. CDR3 region: CASSPGAANQPQHF. CDR3 nucleotides: TGTGCCAGCTCCCCGGGGGCGGCCAATCAGCCCCAGCATTTT. This rearrangement joins TRBV2 to TRBJ1-5; D may be TRBD1 (6 bases). The germline gives CDR1 SNHLY, CDR2 FYNNEI. Between the trimmed V and J ends, which lost 8 bases and 3 bases, there was a span of 14 bases. CDR3 length: 14 amino acids.

V and J are TRBV21-1 and TRBJ2-5. TRBV21-1 represents a pseudogene. CDR3 size: 19 residues. As DNA, the CDR3 is TGTGCCAGCAGCATCCGAACAGCTGTGAGGGGAGTGGGTATAGAGACCCAGTACTTC. This sequence encodes CASSIRTAVRGVGIETQYF.

In DNA form, the CDR3 reads TGTGCCAGCAGCTCTGTAGGACTAGCGGGAGATACGCAGTATTTT. This codes for CASSSVGLAGDTQYF. This rearrangement joins TRBV5-4 to TRBJ2-3, with 11 nucleotides matching TRBD2. J was trimmed by 5 bases and V by 3 bases; bases with no gene match: 5. The germline V gene encodes CDR1 SGHNT and CDR2 YYREEE (reference sequence). There are 15 residues in the CDR3.

The chain is built from TRBV18 and TRBJ2-5; possibly TRBD1 for D (6 bases). CDR1 KGHSH and CDR2 LQKENI come from the germline V gene. The CDR3 is 16 residues long. V was trimmed by 6 bases and J by 3 bases, leaving 20 bases between them. DNA for the CDR3: TGTGCCAGCTCGCCTATTGGCGGAGGACAGAAAGAGACCCAGTACTTC. Translated: CASSPIGGGQKETQYF.

The chain carries TRBV5-1 and TRBJ2-1; 7 nucleotides match TRBD2. CDR3 length equals 13 residues. Germline V gene sequence: CDR1 SGHRS, CDR2 YFSETQ. V shed 3 bases and J 9 bases; nucleotides not matched to a gene: 6. The CDR3 DNA is TGCGCCAGCAGCTCTACTAGCGTGGGTGAGCAGTTCTTC. This translates into CASSSTSVGEQFF.

The J gene is TRBJ2-7, the V gene TRBV6-6; the D gene is possibly TRBD1 (5 bases). The CDR3 length is 15 residues. The germline gives CDR1 MNHNY, CDR2 SVGAGI (reference sequence). V was pared by 0 bases and J by 2 bases, with 11 bases between. The CDR3 region has the DNA TGTGCCAGCAGTTACTCGTCAGTAGGGGCCTACGAGCAGTACTTC. Protein product: CASSYSSVGAYEQYF.

V is TRBV7-8 and J is TRBJ2-7; D gene ambiguous. The CDR3 has 13 amino acids. Trimming shortened V by 4 bases and J by 2 bases, and 9 bases separated the two germline ends. Germline V CDR1 and CDR2: SGHVS, FQNEAQ. The CDR3 DNA reads TGTGCCAGCAGCTACTACGAAACCTACGAGCAGTACTTC. Its translation is CASSYYETYEQYF.

V gene TRBV3-1 (or the pseudogene TRBV3-2) combines with J gene TRBJ2-5; D is perhaps TRBD1 (5 bases). This CDR3 is 14 amino acids long. Between the trimmed V and J ends, which lost 2 bases and 2 bases, there was a span of 9 bases. Germline V gene data show CDR1 as LGHDT and CDR2 as YNNKEL (reference sequence). The DNA of the CDR3 is TGTGCCAGCAGCCAAAGACAGTTACAAGAGACCCAGTACTTC. Its translation: CASSQRQLQETQYF.

The chain employs TRBV2 and TRBJ1-1; D possibly corresponds to TRBD1 (5 bases). There are 14 residues in the CDR3. V was cut by 3 bases and J by 0 bases, with 8 bases left in between. Germline CDR1 is SNHLY and CDR2 is FYNNEI. CDR3 residues: CASSDGGLNTEAFF. CDR3 bases: TGTGCCAGCAGTGATGGGGGGTTGAACACTGAAGCTTTCTTT. Full variable domain (missing parts from reference TRBV2 and TRBJ1-1): EPEVTQTPSHQVTQMGQEVILRCVPISNHLYFYWYRQILGQKVEFLVSFYNNEISEKSEIFDDQFSVERPDGSNFTLKIRSTKLEDSAMYFCASSDGGLNTEAFFGQGTRLTVV.

The V and J genes are TRBV4-1 and TRBJ1-5, with 9 bases matching TRBD1. The CDR3 runs 15 residues. V dropped 4 bases and J dropped 1; count of bases not matched to a gene: 2. Per germline, CDR1 MGHRA and CDR2 YSYEKL. The CDR3 sequence is CASSPGTGSNQPQHF. For the CDR3, the DNA is TGCGCCAGCAGCCCCGGGACAGGGAGCAATCAGCCCCAGCATTTT.

This chain uses TRBV19 with TRBJ2-3; D uncertain. CDR1 is LNHDA, CDR2 SQIVND, per germline (reference sequence). Trimming took 7 bases from V and 0 from J, leaving 11 bases between them. The CDR3 contains 14 residues. This CDR3 reads CASTPGYSTDTQYF. The CDR3 DNA reads as TGTGCCAGTACCCCAGGTTACAGCACAGATACGCAGTATTTT.

In DNA, the CDR3 is TGTGCCAGCTCCGGACAGGGGCTTACCTACGAGCAGTACTTC. Its protein product is CASSGQGLTYEQYF. The rearrangement uses TRBV18 and TRBJ2-7, with 9 bases aligning to TRBD1. CDR1 is KGHSH, CDR2 LQKENI, per germline. Losses at the gene ends were 6 bases for V and 2 bases for J; bases not matched to a gene: 5. This CDR3 has 14 residues. The full variable domain, in which reference TRBV18 and TRBJ2-7 provide the parts outside the CDR3, is NAGVMQNPRHLVRRRGQEARLRCSPMKGHSHVYWYRQLPEEGLKFMVYLQKENIIDESGMPKERFSAEFPKEGPSILRIQQVVRGDSAAYFCASSGQGLTYEQYFGPGTRLTVT.

The rearrangement links TRBV20-1 to TRBJ1-5; unclear D gene. The germline V gene encodes CDR1 DFQATT and CDR2 SNEGSKA (reference sequence). V was shortened by 3 bases and J by 0 bases, with 9 bases between the two germline ends. The CDR3 length is 14 residues. CDR3 residues: CSASSAYSNQPQHF. As DNA, the CDR3 is TGCAGTGCTAGTTCAGCGTATAGCAATCAGCCCCAGCATTTT.

This clone was counted only a few times. This chain links TRBV6-1 with TRBJ1-6; the match to TRBD1 covers 7 bases. This CDR3 region has 16 residues. With V trimmed by 4 bases and J by 6 bases, 9 bases remained unmatched. CDR1 and CDR2 from the germline V gene are MNHNS and SASEGT. The CDR3 region is CASSVETGVPNSPLHF. In nucleotides, the CDR3 is TGTGCCAGCAGTGTTGAAACAGGGGTGCCTAATTCACCCCTCCACTTT.

This chain connects TRBV28 to TRBJ2-7; a weak D match, TRBD1 (6 bases). V was pared by 2 bases and J by 2 bases, with 13 bases between. Looked up from germline, CDR1 is MDHEN and CDR2 is SYDVKM. This CDR3 is 15 amino acids long. For the CDR3, the DNA is TGTGCCAGCAGTTTAACCTTGACAGGTACCTACGAGCAGTACTTC. Translating it yields CASSLTLTGTYEQYF.

The sample holds a few counts of this clone. The chain links TRBV15 to TRBJ2-6; D unclear. Germline lookup yields CDR1 LNHNV and CDR2 YYDKDF (reference sequence). Trimming removed 5 bases from V and 1 base from J, with 9 bases in between. The CDR3 is 15 residues long. CDR3 bases: TGTGCCACCAGCTTTTGGGGTTCTGGGGCCAACGTCCTGACTTTC. Amino acids: CATSFWGSGANVLTF.

The rearrangement joins TRBV10-2 to TRBJ2-1, with 7 nucleotides matching TRBD2. The CDR3 is 15 residues long. Germline V gene sequence: CDR1 WSHSY, CDR2 SAAADI. The V gene end was trimmed by 7 bases and the J gene end by 0 bases; junction bases not matched to a gene: 6. The CDR3 bases are TGCGCCAGCACCAAGTCGGGGGGCTCCTACAATGAGCAGTTCTTC. Protein: CASTKSGGSYNEQFF.

The gene calls are TRBV6-5 and TRBJ2-1; TRBD2 aligns across 12 bases. CDR1 MNHEY and CDR2 SVGAGI come from the germline V gene. The J segment lost 6 bases and the V segment lost 1 base, leaving 4 bases of the junction unmatched. The CDR3 covers 16 residues. CDR3 nucleotides: TGTGCCAGCAGTTACTTTCTAGCGGGAGGGCTCAATGAGCAGTTCTTC. It is translated as CASSYFLAGGLNEQFF.

V gene TRBV24-1 combines with J gene TRBJ2-1, with 7 bases that match TRBD2. The V gene's germline CDR1 is KGHDR and CDR2 SFDVKD. Trimming took 1 base from V and 5 from J; bases not matched to a gene: 7. The CDR3 is 16 residues long. The CDR3 here is CATSDFKRDGDNEQFF. The CDR3 nucleotides are TGTGCCACCAGTGATTTTAAGCGGGATGGGGACAATGAGCAGTTCTTC.

The rearrangement uses TRBV11-2 and TRBJ2-3; 8 nucleotides align to TRBD2. CDR1 SGHAT and CDR2 FQNNGV come from the germline V gene. There are 13 residues in the CDR3. Trimming cost V 4 bases and J 5 bases; bases outside gene matches: 2. Here the CDR3 reads CASSWREVDTQYF. CDR3 nucleotide sequence: TGTGCCAGCAGCTGGCGGGAGGTAGATACGCAGTATTTT.

This chain joins TRBV2 and TRBJ1-4; D is ambiguous. Germline V lookup: CDR1 SNHLY, CDR2 FYNNEI. Trimming removed 7 bases at V and 5 bases at J, with 8 bases between. The CDR3 extends over 12 amino acids. The chain's CDR3 is CASMAVNEKLFF. The CDR3, as DNA: TGTGCCAGCATGGCAGTGAATGAAAAACTGTTTTTT.

J is TRBJ1-6 and V is TRBV28; maybe TRBD1 (5 bases). CDR3 length: 14 residues. V shed 7 bases and J shed 6 bases, with 13 bases lying between them. The germline V gene encodes CDR1 MDHEN and CDR2 SYDVKM. For the CDR3, the DNA is TGTGCCAGCAATTCCGGGACGCTTAATTCACCCCTCCACTTT. Amino acid sequence: CASNSGTLNSPLHF.